Listed below are T cell receptor beta chains from one sample, sequenced in a study of T cell repertoires in cytomegalovirus infection. MiXCR was run by TCRdb on the reads, yielding one entry per CDR3 protein. The repertoire holds hundreds of thousands of distinct CDR3 sequences, with approximately 33% as singletons. Their antigen targets remain unknown. Sample: cultured PBMCs, taken from culture after CMV antigen stimulation. All receptors derive from a human donor in good health (CMV status not recorded). Some clones in this sample may be carry-over from other donors' samples. CDR3s leave out the opening cysteine and the closing phenylalanine or tryptophan. The D gene is left open where the match is weak.

d_call j_call v_call cdr3_aa
- TRBJ2-3 TRBV5-6 ASSPYGLLPDTQY
- TRBJ1-2 TRBV12-3/TRBV12-4 ASSLEGNGYT
TRBD1 TRBJ2-1 TRBV4-3 ASSQDSGQGRNEQF
- TRBJ1-2 TRBV28 ASRTNPLYGYT
TRBD2 TRBJ2-1 TRBV7-2 ASSLIWTRGYYNEQF
TRBD2 TRBJ2-1 TRBV4-3 ASSQDFSGRAVEQF
TRBD2 TRBJ2-1 TRBV2 ASNRETSIYNEQF
- TRBJ1-4 TRBV5-4 ASSATVGGGLREKLF
- TRBJ2-5 TRBV5-6 ASSLGQLEAQY
TRBD2 TRBJ2-1 TRBV7-9 ASSSGTSGGPKQF
TRBD2 TRBJ2-1 TRBV4-3 ASSPGTSGGGVQF
- TRBJ2-7 TRBV7-9 ASSAGGDPTYEQY
- TRBJ1-5 TRBV6-1 ALWPGLYQPQH
- TRBJ2-3 TRBV2 ASSGIPPDTQY
- TRBJ1-5 TRBV27 ASSLDRNNQPQH
- TRBJ1-2 TRBV6-5 ATRPRDNYGYT
TRBD2 TRBJ2-5 TRBV19 ASSSTSSSGQETQY
- TRBJ2-3 TRBV6-6 ASSFGYPSTDTQY
TRBD2 TRBJ2-3 TRBV20-1 SANSGGMDTQY
- TRBJ1-4 TRBV7-6 ASSLKFGRGVNEKLF
- TRBJ2-2 TRBV11-2 ASSSGQNTGELF
TRBD1 TRBJ1-5 TRBV19 ASIGTGYNQPQH
TRBD2 TRBJ2-7 TRBV5-1 ASSRTSGGPYYEQY
TRBD2 TRBJ2-1 TRBV5-1 ASSSRGVAGANEQF
TRBD1 TRBJ1-4 TRBV7-9 ASSLAWTGGDNEKLF
- TRBJ2-3 TRBV11-2 ASSLLQTTDTQY
- TRBJ2-7 TRBV7-2 ASTWVAAYEQY
- TRBJ2-3 TRBV18 ASSPPGITDTQY
TRBD2 TRBJ2-2 TRBV6-1 ASSEVGGGDTGELF
TRBD1 TRBJ2-5 TRBV7-2 ASSPLRDRGQETQY
- TRBJ2-7 TRBV7-8 ASSSGSTGAYEQY
- TRBJ1-4 TRBV20-1 SATSGANEKLF
- TRBJ2-2 TRBV6-6 ASSYQTGGNTGELF
- TRBJ1-1 TRBV19 ASSKGRGNTEAF
TRBD2 TRBJ2-3 TRBV19 ASSPVAGAVSDTQY
- TRBJ2-7 TRBV6-1 ASSNPVRRSPYEQY